This T cell receptor (beta chain) was sequenced for a study of cytomegalovirus exposure and HLA in healthy donors. Study-level background: Findings of an earlier analysis included 117 million unique TCR beta sequences from 200 million or so T cells. Study results and caveats: Published work reported that the classifier diagnosed cytomegalovirus status with high specificity and sensitivity. Later, an analysis found that common viral pathogens appeared to be linked with several of the most significant clusters. An analysis that came later showed most CMV-associated TCR beta chains appearing HLA-restricted.

This CDR3 has 17 amino acids. V was clipped by 3 bases and J by 6 bases; unmatched bases: 9. The germline gives CDR1 SGHNT, CDR2 YENEEA. Primers: 60 Vbeta forward and 13 Jbeta reverse. The table came from immunoSEQ multiplex PCR; TCRdb's copy has only in-frame clones and leaves some out. The sample holds 130,000 to 150,000 clones, almost 85% seen once. In regard to this clone: Its antigen is unidentified.

The V and J genes are TRBV11-3 and TRBJ2-1, with 12 positions matching TRBD2. The source is a woman aged 60-75 years in good health and CMV-seropositive. Sequencing input: PBMCs. The CDR3 DNA reads TGTGCCAGCAGCTTTGGGAGACTAGCGGGAGTAACCAATGAGCAGTTCTTC. Translating gives CASSFGRLAGVTNEQFF.